This TCR beta chain was observed in a study of regulatory T cells in long-lasting Graves disease. V shed 3 bases and J shed 8 bases, with 7 bases lying between them. This CDR3 is 11 amino acids long. Building of the TCR beta libraries involved iRepertoire HTBI primers and Arm-PCR of CDR3 regions. TCRdb redid the calling of the multiplex PCR reads with MiXCR, one entry per CDR3 protein. In the table there are around 240,000 distinct CDR3 sequences, roughly 18% of which are singletons. This clonotype was recorded at least ten times. The time point was: newly diagnosed GD, antithyroid drugs for less than 3 months. Preparation of the TCR library used RNA extracted from PBMCs. The same specimen was also included in a second study, on T cells in Graves' hyperthyroidism and ophthalmopathy.

The genes are TRBV12-3 or TRBV12-4 and TRBJ1-2; no reliable D call. This specimen consisted of peripheral blood mononuclear cells (PBMCs), obtained at new diagnosis, from a patient treated with antithyroid drugs. This receptor was identified in a woman aged 25 to 39 with Graves disease. CDR3 nucleotides: TGTGCCAGCAGTTTGAAGGGAGGCTACACCTTC. Protein product: CASSLKGGYTF.